This TCR beta chain was retrieved from a study of cytomegalovirus exposure and HLA in healthy donors. CDR3 length equals 14 residues. The germline V gene encodes CDR1 MNHEY and CDR2 SMNVEV (reference sequence). V gave up 5 bases and J gave up 7 bases; unmatched junction bases: 6. Remarks on this clone: Its antigen remains unknown.

General study points: The listing of 150 or so TCR beta chains classed them as cytomegalovirus-associated.

Assay: immunoSEQ multiplex PCR; the TCRdb copy retains only in-frame clones and omits some. The table records 150,000 to 200,000 clones, 85% of them present only once. Source material: PBMCs. This chain links TRBV27 with TRBJ1-5; 9 nucleotides line up with TRBD1. The sequence derives from a man aged 18 to 29 in good health and CMV-seropositive. The CDR3 sequence: CASSPTGGRQPQHF. CDR3 bases: TGTGCCAGCAGTCCCACAGGGGGCAGGCAGCCCCAGCATTTT.